The present TCR beta chain was sequenced within a study of identical twins. This clonotype was counted ten times or more. TCRdb reprocessed the 5' RACE reads via MiXCR and lists one record per CDR3 protein. The repertoire holds hundreds of thousands of distinct CDR3 sequences, around 10% seen once, with 5% to 6.5% in the top ten. This TCR came from a woman aged 18 to 35 in good health. The sample comprised memory (CD45RO+) T cells sorted from blood.

CDR3 DNA sequence: TGCGCCAGCAGCTTGGAGGGCAGGGGTGGGTACGAGCAGTACTTC. It is translated as CASSLEGRGGYEQYF. The chain recombines TRBV5-1 with TRBJ2-7, with TRBD1 as a possible D gene (6 bases). The germline CDR1 and CDR2 sequences are SGHRS and YFSETQ. The CDR3 runs to 15 residues. Trimming took off 0 bases at V and 4 bases at J, with 14 bases between the two ends.